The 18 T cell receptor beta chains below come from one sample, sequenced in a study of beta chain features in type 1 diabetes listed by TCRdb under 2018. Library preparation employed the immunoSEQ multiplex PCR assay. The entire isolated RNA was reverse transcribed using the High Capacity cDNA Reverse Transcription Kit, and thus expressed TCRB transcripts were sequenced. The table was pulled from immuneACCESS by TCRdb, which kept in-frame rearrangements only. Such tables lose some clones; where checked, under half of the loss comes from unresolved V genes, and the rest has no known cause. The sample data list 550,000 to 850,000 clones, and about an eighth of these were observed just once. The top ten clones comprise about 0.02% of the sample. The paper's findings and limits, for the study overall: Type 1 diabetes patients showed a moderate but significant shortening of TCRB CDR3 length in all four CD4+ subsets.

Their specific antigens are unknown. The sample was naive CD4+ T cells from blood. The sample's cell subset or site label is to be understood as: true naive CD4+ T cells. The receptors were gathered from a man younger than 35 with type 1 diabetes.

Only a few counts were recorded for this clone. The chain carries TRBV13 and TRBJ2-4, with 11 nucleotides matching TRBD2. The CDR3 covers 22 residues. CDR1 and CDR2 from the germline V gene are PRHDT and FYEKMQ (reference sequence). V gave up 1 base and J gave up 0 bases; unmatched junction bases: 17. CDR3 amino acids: CASSLAKAILAGGHLAKNIQYF. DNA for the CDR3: TGTGCCAGCAGCTTAGCCAAAGCTATCCTAGCGGGGGGCCACCTAGCCAAAAACATTCAGTACTTC.

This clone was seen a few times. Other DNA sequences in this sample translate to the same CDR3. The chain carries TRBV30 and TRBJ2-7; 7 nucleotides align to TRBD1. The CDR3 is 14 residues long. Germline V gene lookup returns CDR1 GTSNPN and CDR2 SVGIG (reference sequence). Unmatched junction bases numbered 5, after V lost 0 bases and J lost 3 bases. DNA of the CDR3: TGTGCCTGGAGTGTATTGGGACAGCTCTACGAGCAGTACTTC. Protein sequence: CAWSVLGQLYEQYF.

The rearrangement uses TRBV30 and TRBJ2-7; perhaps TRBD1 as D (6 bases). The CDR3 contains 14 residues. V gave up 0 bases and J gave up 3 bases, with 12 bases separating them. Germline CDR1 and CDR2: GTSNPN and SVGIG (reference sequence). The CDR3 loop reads CAWSVLTGNYEQYF. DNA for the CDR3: TGTGCCTGGAGTGTACTAACAGGGAACTACGAGCAGTACTTC.

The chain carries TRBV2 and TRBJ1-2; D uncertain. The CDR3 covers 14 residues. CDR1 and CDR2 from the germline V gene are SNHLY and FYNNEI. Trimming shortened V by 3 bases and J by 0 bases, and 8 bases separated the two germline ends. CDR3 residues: CASSDSGTNYGYTF. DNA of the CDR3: TGTGCCAGCAGTGACTCGGGCACTAACTATGGCTACACCTTC.

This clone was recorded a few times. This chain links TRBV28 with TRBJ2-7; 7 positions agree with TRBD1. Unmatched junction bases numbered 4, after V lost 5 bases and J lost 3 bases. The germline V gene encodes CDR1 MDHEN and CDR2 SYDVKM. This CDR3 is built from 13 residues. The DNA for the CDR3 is TGTGCCAGCAGTAGGGACAGCTTCTACGAGCAGTACTTC. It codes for CASSRDSFYEQYF.

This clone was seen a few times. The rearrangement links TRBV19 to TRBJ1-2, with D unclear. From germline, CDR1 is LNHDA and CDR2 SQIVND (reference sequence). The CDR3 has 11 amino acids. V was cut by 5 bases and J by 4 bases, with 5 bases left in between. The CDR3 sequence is CASSGAYGYTF. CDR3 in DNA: TGTGCCAGTAGTGGCGCCTATGGCTACACCTTC.

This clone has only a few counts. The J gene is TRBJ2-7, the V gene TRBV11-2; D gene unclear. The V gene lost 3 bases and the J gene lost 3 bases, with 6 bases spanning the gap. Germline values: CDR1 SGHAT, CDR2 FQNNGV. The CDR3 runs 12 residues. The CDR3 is CASSFRLYEQYF. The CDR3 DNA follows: TGTGCCAGCAGCTTTCGGCTCTACGAGCAGTACTTC.

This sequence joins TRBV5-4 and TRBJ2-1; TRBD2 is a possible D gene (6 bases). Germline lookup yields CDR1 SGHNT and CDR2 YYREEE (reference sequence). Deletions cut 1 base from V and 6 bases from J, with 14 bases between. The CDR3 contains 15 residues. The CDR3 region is CASSLKRRDVNEQFF. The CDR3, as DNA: TGTGCCAGCAGCTTGAAGCGGAGGGACGTCAATGAGCAGTTCTTC.

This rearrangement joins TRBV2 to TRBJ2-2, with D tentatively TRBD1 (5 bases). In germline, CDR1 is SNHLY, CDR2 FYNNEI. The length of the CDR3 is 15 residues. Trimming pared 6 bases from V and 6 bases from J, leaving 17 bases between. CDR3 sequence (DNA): TGTGCCAGCAGCCAGACAGTACACCGCGCCGGGGAGCTGTTTTTT. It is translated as CASSQTVHRAGELFF.

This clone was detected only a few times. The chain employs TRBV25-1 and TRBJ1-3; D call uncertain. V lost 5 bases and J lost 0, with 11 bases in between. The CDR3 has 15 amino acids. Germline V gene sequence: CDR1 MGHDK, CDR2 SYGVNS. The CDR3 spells CASSTMAHSGNTIYF. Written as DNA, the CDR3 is TGTGCCAGCAGTACCATGGCCCACTCTGGAAACACCATATATTTT.

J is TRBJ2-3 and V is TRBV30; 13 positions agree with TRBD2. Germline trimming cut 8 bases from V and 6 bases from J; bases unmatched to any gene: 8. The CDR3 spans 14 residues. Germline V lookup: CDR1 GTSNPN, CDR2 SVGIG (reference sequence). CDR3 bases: TGTGCCGCCTCACTAGCGGGGGGGCCCGATACGCAGTATTTT. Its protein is CAASLAGGPDTQYF. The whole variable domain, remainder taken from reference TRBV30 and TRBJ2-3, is SQTIHQWPATLVQPVGSPLSLECTVEGTSNPNLYWYRQAAGRGLQLLFYSVGIGQISSEVPQNLSASRPQDRQFILSSKKLLLSDSGFYLCAASLAGGPDTQYFGPGTRLTVL.

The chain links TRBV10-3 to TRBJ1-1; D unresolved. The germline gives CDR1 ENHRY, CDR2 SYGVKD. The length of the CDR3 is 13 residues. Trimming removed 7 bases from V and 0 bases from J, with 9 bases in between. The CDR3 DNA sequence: TGTGCCATCACCCCAAGGATGAACACTGAAGCTTTCTTT. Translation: CAITPRMNTEAFF.

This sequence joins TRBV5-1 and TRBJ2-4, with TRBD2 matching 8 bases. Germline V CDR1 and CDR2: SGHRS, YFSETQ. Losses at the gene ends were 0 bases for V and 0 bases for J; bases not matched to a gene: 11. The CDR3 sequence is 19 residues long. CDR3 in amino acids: CASSLEYNSGALAKNIQYF. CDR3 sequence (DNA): TGCGCCAGCAGCTTGGAATATAATAGCGGGGCACTAGCCAAAAACATTCAGTACTTC.

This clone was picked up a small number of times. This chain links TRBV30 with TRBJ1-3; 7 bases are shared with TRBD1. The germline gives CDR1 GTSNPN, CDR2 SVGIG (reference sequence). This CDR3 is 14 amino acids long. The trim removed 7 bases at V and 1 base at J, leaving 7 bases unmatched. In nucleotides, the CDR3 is TGTGCCTCTCAGGGGGGGGCATCTGGAAACACCATATATTTT. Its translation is CASQGGASGNTIYF.

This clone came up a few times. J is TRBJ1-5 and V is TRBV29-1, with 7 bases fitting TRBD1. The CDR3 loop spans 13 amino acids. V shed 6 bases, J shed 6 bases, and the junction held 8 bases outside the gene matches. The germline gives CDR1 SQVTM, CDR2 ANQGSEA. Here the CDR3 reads CSVIQGNGQPQHF. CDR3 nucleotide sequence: TGCAGCGTGATACAGGGGAACGGTCAGCCCCAGCATTTT.

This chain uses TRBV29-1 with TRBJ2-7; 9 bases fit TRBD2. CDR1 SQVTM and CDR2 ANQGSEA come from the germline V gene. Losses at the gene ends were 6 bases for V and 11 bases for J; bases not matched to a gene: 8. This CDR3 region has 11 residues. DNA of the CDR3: TGCAGCGTGGGGCGGGAGGGCGAAGAGTACTTC. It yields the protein CSVGREGEEYF.

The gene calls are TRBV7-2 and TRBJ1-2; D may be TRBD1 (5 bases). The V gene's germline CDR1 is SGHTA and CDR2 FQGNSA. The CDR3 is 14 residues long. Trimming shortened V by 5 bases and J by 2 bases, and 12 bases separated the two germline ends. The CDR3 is CASSVTVPNYGYTF. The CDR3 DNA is TGTGCCAGCAGCGTGACAGTTCCAAACTATGGCTACACCTTC.

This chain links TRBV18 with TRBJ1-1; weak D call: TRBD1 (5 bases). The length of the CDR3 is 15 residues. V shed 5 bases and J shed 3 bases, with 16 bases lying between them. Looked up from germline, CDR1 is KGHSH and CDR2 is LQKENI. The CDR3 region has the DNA TGTGCCAGCTCAGAAATCCAGGGAGGTGACACTGAAGCTTTCTTT. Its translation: CASSEIQGGDTEAFF.